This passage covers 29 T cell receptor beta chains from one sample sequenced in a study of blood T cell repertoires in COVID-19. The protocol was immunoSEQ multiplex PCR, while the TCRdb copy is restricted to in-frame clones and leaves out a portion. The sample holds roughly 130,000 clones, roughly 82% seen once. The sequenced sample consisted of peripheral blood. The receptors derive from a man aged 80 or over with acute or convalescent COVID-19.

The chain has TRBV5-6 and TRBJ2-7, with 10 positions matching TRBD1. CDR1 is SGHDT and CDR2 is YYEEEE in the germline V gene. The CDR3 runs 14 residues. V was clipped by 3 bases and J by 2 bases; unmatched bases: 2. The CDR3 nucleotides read TGTGCCAGCAGCTCCGGGACAGGGGCCTACGAGCAGTACTTC. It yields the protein CASSSGTGAYEQYF.

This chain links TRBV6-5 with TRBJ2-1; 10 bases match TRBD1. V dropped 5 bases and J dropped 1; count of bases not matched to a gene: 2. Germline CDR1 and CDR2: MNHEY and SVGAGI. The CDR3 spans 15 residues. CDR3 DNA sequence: TGTGCCAGCAGTCGGACAGGGGGTTCCTACAATGAGCAGTTCTTC. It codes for CASSRTGGSYNEQFF.

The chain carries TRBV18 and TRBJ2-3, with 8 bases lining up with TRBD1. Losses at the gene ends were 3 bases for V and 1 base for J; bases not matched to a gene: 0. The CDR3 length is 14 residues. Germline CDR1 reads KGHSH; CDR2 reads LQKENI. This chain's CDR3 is CASSPTGGTDTQYF. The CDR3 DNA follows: TGTGCCAGCTCACCGACAGGGGGCACAGATACGCAGTATTTT.

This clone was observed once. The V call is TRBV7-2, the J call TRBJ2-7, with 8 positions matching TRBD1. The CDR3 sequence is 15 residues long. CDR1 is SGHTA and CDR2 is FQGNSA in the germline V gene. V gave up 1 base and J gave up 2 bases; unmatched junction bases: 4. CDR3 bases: TGTGCCAGCAGCTTAGACAGGGGACAGGCCTACGAGCAGTACTTC. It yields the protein CASSLDRGQAYEQYF.

DNA of the CDR3: TGTGCCAGCAGCTTAATTAGCCTGAACCGGGTGGACACTGAAGCTTTCTTT. Protein product: CASSLISLNRVDTEAFF. This chain connects TRBV7-8 to TRBJ1-1; no firm D call. Germline CDR1 is SGHVS and CDR2 is FQNEAQ. The CDR3 is 17 residues long. V shed 2 bases and J shed 3 bases, with 19 bases lying between them.

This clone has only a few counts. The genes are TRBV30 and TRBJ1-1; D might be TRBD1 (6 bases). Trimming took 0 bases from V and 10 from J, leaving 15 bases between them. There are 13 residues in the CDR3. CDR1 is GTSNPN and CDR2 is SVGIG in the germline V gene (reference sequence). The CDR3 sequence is CAWSVRGGSVAFF. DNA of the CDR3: TGTGCCTGGAGTGTAAGAGGGGGTTCTGTAGCTTTCTTT. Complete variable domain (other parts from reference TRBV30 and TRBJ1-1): SQTIHQWPATLVQPVGSPLSLECTVEGTSNPNLYWYRQAAGRGLQLLFYSVGIGQISSEVPQNLSASRPQDRQFILSSKKLLLSDSGFYLCAWSVRGGSVAFFGQGTRLTVV.

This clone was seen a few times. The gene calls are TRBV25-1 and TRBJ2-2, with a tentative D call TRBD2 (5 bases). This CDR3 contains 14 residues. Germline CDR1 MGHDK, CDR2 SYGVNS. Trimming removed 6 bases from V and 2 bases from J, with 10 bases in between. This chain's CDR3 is CASSAGLNTGELFF. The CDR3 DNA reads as TGTGCCAGCAGCGCCGGACTTAACACCGGGGAGCTGTTTTTT.

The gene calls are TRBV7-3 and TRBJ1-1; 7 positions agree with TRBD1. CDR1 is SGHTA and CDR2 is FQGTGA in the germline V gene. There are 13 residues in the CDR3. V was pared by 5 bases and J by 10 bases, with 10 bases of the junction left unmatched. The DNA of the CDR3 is TGTGCCAGCAGCGTACCGGGACAGACCGCAGCTTTCTTT. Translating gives CASSVPGQTAAFF. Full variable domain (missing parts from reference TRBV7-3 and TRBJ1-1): GAGVSQTPSNKVTEKGKYVELRCDPISGHTALYWYRQSLGQGPEFLIYFQGTGAADDSGLPNDRFFAVRPEGSVSTLKIQRTERGDSAVYLCASSVPGQTAAFFGQGTRLTVV.

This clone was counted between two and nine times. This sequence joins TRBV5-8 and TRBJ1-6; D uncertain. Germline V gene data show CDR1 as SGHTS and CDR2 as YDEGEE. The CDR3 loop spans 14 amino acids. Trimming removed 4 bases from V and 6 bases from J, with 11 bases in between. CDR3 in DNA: TGTGCCAGCAGCCTCCTTTCGAGTAATTCACCCCTCCACTTT. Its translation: CASSLLSSNSPLHF. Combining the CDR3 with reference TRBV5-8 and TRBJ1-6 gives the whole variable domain EAGVTQSPTHLIKTRGQQATLRCSPISGHTSVYWYQQALGLGLQFLLWYDEGEERNRGNFPPRFSGRQFPNYSSELNVNALELEDSALYLCASSLLSSNSPLHFGNGTRLTVT.

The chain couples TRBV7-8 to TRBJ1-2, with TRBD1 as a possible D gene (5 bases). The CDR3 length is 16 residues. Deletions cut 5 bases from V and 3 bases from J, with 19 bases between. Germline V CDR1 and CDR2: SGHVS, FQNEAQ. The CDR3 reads CASSPRRVRAYYGYTF. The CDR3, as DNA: TGTGCCAGCAGCCCGAGAAGGGTCAGGGCATACTATGGCTACACCTTC.

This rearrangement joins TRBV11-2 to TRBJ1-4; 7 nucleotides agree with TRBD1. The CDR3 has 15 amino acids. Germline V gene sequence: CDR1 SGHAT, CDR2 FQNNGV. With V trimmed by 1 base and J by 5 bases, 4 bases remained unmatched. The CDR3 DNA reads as TGTGCCAGCAGCTTAGTCGGGACAGCAAATGAAAAACTGTTTTTT. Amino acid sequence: CASSLVGTANEKLFF. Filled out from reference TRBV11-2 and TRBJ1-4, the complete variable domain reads EAGVAQSPRYKIIEKRQSVAFWCNPISGHATLYWYQQILGQGPKLLIQFQNNGVVDDSQLPKDRFSAERLKGVDSTLKIQPAKLEDSAVYLCASSLVGTANEKLFFGSGTQLSVL.

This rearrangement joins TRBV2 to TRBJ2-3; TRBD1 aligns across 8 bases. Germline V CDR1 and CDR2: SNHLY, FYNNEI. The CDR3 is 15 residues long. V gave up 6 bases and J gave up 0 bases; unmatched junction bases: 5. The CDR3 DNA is TGTGCCAGCAGCGGACAGGGAAGGAGCACAGATACGCAGTATTTT. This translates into CASSGQGRSTDTQYF.

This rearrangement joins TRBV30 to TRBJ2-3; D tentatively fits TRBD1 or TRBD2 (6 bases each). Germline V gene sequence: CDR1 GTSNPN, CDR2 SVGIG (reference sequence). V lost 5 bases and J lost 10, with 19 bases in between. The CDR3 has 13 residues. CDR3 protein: CAWGGRGDASQYF. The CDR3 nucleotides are TGTGCCTGGGGGGGGCGGGGCGACGCCTCGCAGTATTTT. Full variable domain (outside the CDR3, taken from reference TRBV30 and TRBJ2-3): SQTIHQWPATLVQPVGSPLSLECTVEGTSNPNLYWYRQAAGRGLQLLFYSVGIGQISSEVPQNLSASRPQDRQFILSSKKLLLSDSGFYLCAWGGRGDASQYFGPGTRLTVL.

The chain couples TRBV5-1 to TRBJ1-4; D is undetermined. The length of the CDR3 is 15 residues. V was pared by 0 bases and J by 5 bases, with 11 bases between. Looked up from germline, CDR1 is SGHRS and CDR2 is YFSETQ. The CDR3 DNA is TGCGCCAGCAGCTTGGGAAGTCAGTCCAATGAAAAACTGTTTTTT. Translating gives CASSLGSQSNEKLFF.

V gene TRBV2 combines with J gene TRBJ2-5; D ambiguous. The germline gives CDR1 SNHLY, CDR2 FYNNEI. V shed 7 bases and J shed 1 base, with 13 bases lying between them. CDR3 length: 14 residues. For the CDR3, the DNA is TGTGCCAGCAAATTATTAAGGAGCCAAGAGACCCAGTACTTC. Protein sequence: CASKLLRSQETQYF.

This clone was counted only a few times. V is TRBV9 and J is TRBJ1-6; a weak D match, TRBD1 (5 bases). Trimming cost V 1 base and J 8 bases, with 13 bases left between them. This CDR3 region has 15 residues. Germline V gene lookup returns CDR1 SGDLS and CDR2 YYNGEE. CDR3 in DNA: TGTGCCAGCAGCGTATCTGACAGAGTGGATTCACCCCTCCACTTT. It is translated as CASSVSDRVDSPLHF.

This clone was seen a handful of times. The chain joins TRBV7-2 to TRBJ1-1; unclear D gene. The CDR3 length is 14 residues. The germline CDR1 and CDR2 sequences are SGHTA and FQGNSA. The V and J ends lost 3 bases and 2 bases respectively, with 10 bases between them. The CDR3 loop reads CASSFGVINTEAFF. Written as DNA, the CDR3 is TGTGCCAGCAGCTTTGGAGTGATCAACACTGAAGCTTTCTTT.

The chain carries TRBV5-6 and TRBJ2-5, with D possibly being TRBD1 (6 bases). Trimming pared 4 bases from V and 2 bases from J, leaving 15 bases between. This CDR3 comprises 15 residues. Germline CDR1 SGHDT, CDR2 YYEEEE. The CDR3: CASSLPPGQQETQYF. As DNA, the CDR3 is TGTGCCAGCAGCCTACCCCCGGGACAACAAGAGACCCAGTACTTC.

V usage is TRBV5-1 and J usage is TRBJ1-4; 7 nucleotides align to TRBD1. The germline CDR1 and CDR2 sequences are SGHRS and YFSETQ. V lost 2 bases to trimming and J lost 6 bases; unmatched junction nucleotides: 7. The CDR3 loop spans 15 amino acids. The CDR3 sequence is CASSLSGQLDEKLFF. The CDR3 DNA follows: TGCGCCAGCAGCTTATCGGGACAGCTCGATGAAAAACTGTTTTTT.

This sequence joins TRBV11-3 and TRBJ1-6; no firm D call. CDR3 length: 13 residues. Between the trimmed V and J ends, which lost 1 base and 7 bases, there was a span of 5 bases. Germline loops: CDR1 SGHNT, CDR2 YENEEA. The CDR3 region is CASSLARNSPLHF. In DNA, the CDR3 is TGTGCCAGCAGCTTAGCTCGGAATTCACCCCTCCACTTT.

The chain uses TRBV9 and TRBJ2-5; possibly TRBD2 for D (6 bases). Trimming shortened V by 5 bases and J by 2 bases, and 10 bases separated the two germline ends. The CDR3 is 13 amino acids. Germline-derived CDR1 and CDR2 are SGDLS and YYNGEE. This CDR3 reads CASSQSGQETQYF. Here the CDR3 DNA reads TGTGCCAGCAGTCAGAGCGGGCAAGAGACCCAGTACTTC. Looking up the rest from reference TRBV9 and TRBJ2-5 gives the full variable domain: DSGVTQTPKHLITATGQRVTLRCSPRSGDLSVYWYQQSLDQGLQFLIQYYNGEERAKGNILERFSAQQFPDLHSELNLSSLELGDSALYFCASSQSGQETQYFGPGTRLLVL.

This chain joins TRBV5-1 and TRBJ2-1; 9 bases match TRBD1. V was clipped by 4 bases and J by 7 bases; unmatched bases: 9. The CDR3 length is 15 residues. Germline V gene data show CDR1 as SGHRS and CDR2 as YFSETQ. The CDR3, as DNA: TGCGCCAGCAGCGATTTCCCGGGACAGGGAAATGAGCAGTTCTTC. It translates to CASSDFPGQGNEQFF.

The CDR3 DNA reads as TGTGCCAGCAGCTTGGGGGGCGCCTACAATGAGCAGTTCTTC. It encodes CASSLGGAYNEQFF. This chain joins TRBV5-5 and TRBJ2-1; a weak D match, TRBD1 (5 bases). CDR3 length: 14 amino acids. V dropped 0 bases and J dropped 2 bases, with 6 bases sitting between them. Germline V gene sequence: CDR1 SGHKS, CDR2 YYEKEE (reference sequence).

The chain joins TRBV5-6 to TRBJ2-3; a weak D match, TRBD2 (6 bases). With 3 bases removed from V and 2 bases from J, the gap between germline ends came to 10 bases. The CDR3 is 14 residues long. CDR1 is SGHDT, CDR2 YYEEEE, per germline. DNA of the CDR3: TGTGCCAGCAGCTCTTTAGCGGCCACAGATACGCAGTATTTT. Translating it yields CASSSLAATDTQYF.

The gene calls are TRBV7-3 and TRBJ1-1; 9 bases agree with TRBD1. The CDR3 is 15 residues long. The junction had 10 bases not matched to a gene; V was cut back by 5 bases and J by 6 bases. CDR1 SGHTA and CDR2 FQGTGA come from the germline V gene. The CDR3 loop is CASSEAGQGNSEAFF. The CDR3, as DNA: TGTGCCAGCAGCGAGGCGGGACAGGGAAACTCTGAAGCTTTCTTT.

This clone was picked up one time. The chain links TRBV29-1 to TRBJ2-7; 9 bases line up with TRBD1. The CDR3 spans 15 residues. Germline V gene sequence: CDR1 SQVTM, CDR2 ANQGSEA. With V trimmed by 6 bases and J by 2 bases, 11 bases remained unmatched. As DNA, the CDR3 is TGCAGCGTACCGGGACAGGGATTGCAAACCTACGAGCAGTACTTC. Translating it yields CSVPGQGLQTYEQYF.

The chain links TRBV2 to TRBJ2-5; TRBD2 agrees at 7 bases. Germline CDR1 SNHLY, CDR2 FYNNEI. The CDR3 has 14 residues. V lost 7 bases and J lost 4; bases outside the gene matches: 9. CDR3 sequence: CASTQSTGGETQYF. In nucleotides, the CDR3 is TGTGCCAGCACACAGTCAACGGGAGGAGAGACCCAGTACTTC.

CDR3 sequence reads: CASSLQGANTQYF. In DNA, the CDR3 is TGTGCCAGCAGCTTACAGGGGGCGAATACGCAGTATTTT. The V and J genes are TRBV5-6 and TRBJ2-3; 9 bases fit TRBD1. This CDR3 contains 13 residues. Germline-derived CDR1 and CDR2 are SGHDT and YYEEEE. V lost 2 bases to trimming and J lost 7 bases; unmatched junction nucleotides: 2.

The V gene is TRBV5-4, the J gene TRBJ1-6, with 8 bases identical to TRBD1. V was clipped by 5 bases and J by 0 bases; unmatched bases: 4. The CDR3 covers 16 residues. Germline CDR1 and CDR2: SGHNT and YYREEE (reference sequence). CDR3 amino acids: CASRRQGTSYNSPLHF. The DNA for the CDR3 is TGTGCCAGCAGGAGACAGGGGACCTCCTATAATTCACCCCTCCACTTT.